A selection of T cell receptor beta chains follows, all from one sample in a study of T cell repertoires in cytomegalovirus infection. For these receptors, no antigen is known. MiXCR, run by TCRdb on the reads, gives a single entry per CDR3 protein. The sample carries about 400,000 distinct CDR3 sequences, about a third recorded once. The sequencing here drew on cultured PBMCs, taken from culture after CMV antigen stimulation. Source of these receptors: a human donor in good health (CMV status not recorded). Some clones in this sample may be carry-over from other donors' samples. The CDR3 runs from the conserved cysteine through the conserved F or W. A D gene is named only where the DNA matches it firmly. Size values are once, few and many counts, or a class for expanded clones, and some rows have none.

TGCGCCAGCAGCCAAGAACCCAGAAACTATGGCTACACCTTC,CASSQEPRNYGYTF,few,TRBV4-1,NA,TRBJ1-2
TGTGCCAGCAGCTTAGGCGGGCCTGGGTTCCACAATTCACCCCTCCACTTT,CASSLGGPGFHNSPLHF,NA,TRBV7-2,NA,TRBJ1-6
TGTGCCAGCAGCGCCGGACTAGCGGGAGAGCAGTACTTC,CASSAGLAGEQYF,NA,TRBV11-2,TRBD2,TRBJ2-7
TGTGCCAGCAGCTCCCCATCCTCCCAAGGGACAGGGAGGACCTACGAGCAGTACTTC,CASSSPSSQGTGRTYEQYF,many,TRBV7-2,TRBD1,TRBJ2-7
TGTGCCACCAGTGTACGGAATGAGCAGTTCTTC,CATSVRNEQFF,NA,TRBV24-1,NA,TRBJ2-1
TGTGCCACCAGTGATAGGCGGGAGCAATCATCAGATACGCAGTATTTT,CATSDRREQSSDTQYF,few,TRBV24-1,TRBD2,TRBJ2-3
TGTGCCAGCAGCCCAAAGCAGGGTGAGCAGTTCTTC,CASSPKQGEQFF,NA,TRBV7-9,NA,TRBJ2-1
TGTGCCAGCAGCGGGAGGCCCCAGGACTATGGCTACACCTTC,CASSGRPQDYGYTF,few,TRBV7-2,NA,TRBJ1-2
TGTGCCAGCGGTTTACAGGGGGTACAAAGCACAGATACGCAGTATTTT,CASGLQGVQSTDTQYF,NA,TRBV27,TRBD1,TRBJ2-3
TGTGCCAGCAGGTTCGGGGGGGCGGAGACCCAGTACTTC,CASRFGGAETQYF,NA,TRBV28,TRBD2,TRBJ2-5
TGTGCCAGCAGTTTCGAAACGGGGCTGGTGGGCAAAAACATTCAGTACTTC,CASSFETGLVGKNIQYF,NA,TRBV28,NA,TRBJ2-4
TGTGCCAGCAGTGACCGTCGTAACTATAATTCACCCCTCCACTTT,CASSDRRNYNSPLHF,NA,TRBV6-1,NA,TRBJ1-6
TGTGCCAGCGGTTCGGCAGGGGGTCTAAAAGAGACCCAGTACTTC,CASGSAGGLKETQYF,few,TRBV7-2,TRBD1,TRBJ2-5
TGTGCCAGCAGTTTCCCATGGCTAGCGGGAGTTCACAATGAGCAGTTCTTC,CASSFPWLAGVHNEQFF,few,TRBV28,TRBD2,TRBJ2-1
TGTGCCAGCAGACCAGGGGTGGGTGAAAAACTGTTTTTT,CASRPGVGEKLFF,NA,TRBV27,NA,TRBJ1-4
TGTGCCAGCAGTCCCTGGGACAGTAACTATGGCTACACCTTC,CASSPWDSNYGYTF,NA,TRBV27,TRBD1,TRBJ1-2
TGTGCCAGCAGCCCCTGGGCATCGGGGAATAAAGATACGCAGTATTTT,CASSPWASGNKDTQYF,NA,TRBV7-6,NA,TRBJ2-3
TGTGCCATCAGTGAGTCTCAATTGGGGGCGTATGAAAAACTGTTTTTT,CAISESQLGAYEKLFF,NA,TRBV10-3,NA,TRBJ1-4
TGTGCCAGCAGCTTCCGGACAGGCGGCAAGGAGACCCAGTACTTC,CASSFRTGGKETQYF,NA,TRBV11-3,TRBD1,TRBJ2-5
TGTGCCAGCAGCTTAGCTCTAGCGGGAGGGGACCAAGAGACCCAGTACTTC,CASSLALAGGDQETQYF,NA,TRBV7-9,TRBD2,TRBJ2-5
TGTGCCAGCAGCCAAGGGGGCGCGAGGGAAAAACTGTTTTTT,CASSQGGAREKLFF,NA,TRBV7-2,TRBD1,TRBJ1-4
TGTGTCAGCAGAAGGACAGGCCCCTTCTACGAGCAGTACTTC,CVSRRTGPFYEQYF,once,TRBV27,TRBD1,TRBJ2-7
TGTGCCAGCAGATTAATCCCTGTGACGAGCACAGATACGCAGTATTTT,CASRLIPVTSTDTQYF,NA,TRBV7-4,NA,TRBJ2-3
TGTGCCAGCAGCTCCTGGACAGGGGCAAATGAAAAACTGTTTTTT,CASSSWTGANEKLFF,NA,TRBV7-8,TRBD1,TRBJ1-4
TGTGCCAGCAGCCATCTAGGGGGCGCCACTGAAGCTTTCTTT,CASSHLGGATEAFF,few,TRBV6-6,TRBD1,TRBJ1-1
TGTGCCAGCAGTTTAGGTAGCGGGGTATACGAGCAGTACTTC,CASSLGSGVYEQYF,NA,TRBV12-3/TRBV12-4,TRBD2,TRBJ2-7
TGTGCCAGCAGCCGGGACAGGGGGGAAGTGGAGTACTTC,CASSRDRGEVEYF,many,TRBV7-2,TRBD1,TRBJ2-5
TGCAGTGTACAAAGGACTAGCGGAACACCCTACGAGCAGTACTTC,CSVQRTSGTPYEQYF,many,TRBV20-1,TRBD2,TRBJ2-7
TGTGCCAGCAGCCATCGAGGGCTGAACACTGAAGCTTTCTTT,CASSHRGLNTEAFF,few,TRBV14,NA,TRBJ1-1
TGTGCCAGCAGGACCCCTACGCGGGAGAGGGGAGATACGCAGTATTTT,CASRTPTRERGDTQYF,few,TRBV27,TRBD2,TRBJ2-3
TGTGCCAGCAGACCGTGGACTAGCGGACTCACAGATACGCAGTATTTT,CASRPWTSGLTDTQYF,NA,TRBV6-2/TRBV6-3,TRBD2,TRBJ2-3
TGTGCCAGCAGCCCAACCAGGGAAGGAGGCAATCAGCCCCAGCATTTT,CASSPTREGGNQPQHF,few,TRBV6-2/TRBV6-3,NA,TRBJ1-5
TGTGCCAGTAGTCCGGGGACACGAGAATTTCAAGAGACCCAGTACTTC,CASSPGTREFQETQYF,NA,TRBV19,NA,TRBJ2-5
TGCAGCGTTGATCCGCAGGGAGACACCGGGGAGCTGTTTTTT,CSVDPQGDTGELFF,NA,TRBV29-1,NA,TRBJ2-2
TGTGCCAGCAGCCAAATCGCCGGGACTAGCGGGAGAATGGTAACAGAGACCCAGTACTTC,CASSQIAGTSGRMVTETQYF,few,TRBV3-1,TRBD2,TRBJ2-5
TGCGCCAGCAGCCAAGGCGTGCTAGCCAAAAACATTCAGTACTTC,CASSQGVLAKNIQYF,few,TRBV4-1,NA,TRBJ2-4
TGTGCCAGCAGCCCCCAAGGGGGCGGAGAAACGCAGTATTTT,CASSPQGGGETQYF,NA,TRBV9,TRBD1,TRBJ2-3
TGTGCCAGCAGCTTATTACAGGACCCGAATGAAAAACTGTTTTTT,CASSLLQDPNEKLFF,NA,TRBV7-6,NA,TRBJ1-4
TGTGCTAGTGGTCAAACAGAATACACCGGGGAGCTGTTTTTT,CASGQTEYTGELFF,NA,TRBV12-5,NA,TRBJ2-2
TGTGCCAGCAGTCTAACCCGGGCCCTGCGCTATGGCTACACCTTC,CASSLTRALRYGYTF,NA,TRBV12-3/TRBV12-4,NA,TRBJ1-2
TGCAGCGCGGGACAGGCGAACACTGAAGCTTTCTTT,CSAGQANTEAFF,NA,TRBV29-1,TRBD1,TRBJ1-1
TGTGCCAGCAGCTTAGAGGGGGGGAGCGACAATGAGCAGTTCTTC,CASSLEGGSDNEQFF,few,TRBV7-9,NA,TRBJ2-1
TGTGCCAGCAGCCGAGGGACTAGCGACCAAGAGACCCAGTACTTC,CASSRGTSDQETQYF,many,TRBV7-9,TRBD2,TRBJ2-5
TGTGCCAGCAGCTTAAGGACCGGGAGGACCTACAATGAGCAGCTCTTC,CASSLRTGRTYNEQLF,NA,TRBV11-3,TRBD2,TRBJ2-1
TGTGCCAGCTCACAAGGACAGGGTCCTGAAAAACTGTTTTTT,CASSQGQGPEKLFF,once,TRBV18,TRBD1,TRBJ1-4
TGTGCCAGCAGTATCTGGGGATTTCATTCACCCCTCCACTTT,CASSIWGFHSPLHF,NA,TRBV11-2,NA,TRBJ1-6
TGTGCCAGTAGTCCTACAGCGAACTATGGCTACACCTTC,CASSPTANYGYTF,NA,TRBV19,NA,TRBJ1-2
TGTGCCACCAGCAGACATCAGGGGGGAAGTACTGAAGCTTTCTTT,CATSRHQGGSTEAFF,NA,TRBV15,TRBD1,TRBJ1-1
TGTGCCAGCAGCTCGCTAGGACTACAGCCTCAAGAGACCCAGTACTTC,CASSSLGLQPQETQYF,few,TRBV5-6,NA,TRBJ2-5
TGCGCCAGCAGCGTGGTCCGGCAAGAGACCCAGTACTTC,CASSVVRQETQYF,NA,TRBV5-1,NA,TRBJ2-5
TGTGCCAGCTGTCAGACGGATTATGGCTACACCTTC,CASCQTDYGYTF,NA,TRBV2,NA,TRBJ1-2
TGTGCCAGCAGCCCAAACCCCGGCTTGTCTAACTATGGCTACACCTTC,CASSPNPGLSNYGYTF,NA,TRBV7-2,NA,TRBJ1-2